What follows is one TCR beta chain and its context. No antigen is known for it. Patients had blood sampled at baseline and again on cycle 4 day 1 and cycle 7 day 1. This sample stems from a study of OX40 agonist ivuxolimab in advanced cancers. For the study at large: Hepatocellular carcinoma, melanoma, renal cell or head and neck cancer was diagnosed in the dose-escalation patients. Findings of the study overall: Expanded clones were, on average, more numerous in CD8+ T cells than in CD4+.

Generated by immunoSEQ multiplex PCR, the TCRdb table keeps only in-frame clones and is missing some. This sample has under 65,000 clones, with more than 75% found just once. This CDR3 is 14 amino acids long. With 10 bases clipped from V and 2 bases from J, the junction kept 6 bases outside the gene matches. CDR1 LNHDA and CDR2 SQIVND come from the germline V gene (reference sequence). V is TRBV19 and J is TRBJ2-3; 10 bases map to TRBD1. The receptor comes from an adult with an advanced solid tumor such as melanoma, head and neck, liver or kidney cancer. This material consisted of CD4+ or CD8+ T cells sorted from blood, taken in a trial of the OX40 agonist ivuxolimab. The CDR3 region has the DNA TGTGCCACCCGGGACAGGGGATCCACAGATACGCAGTATTTT. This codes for CATRDRGSTDTQYF. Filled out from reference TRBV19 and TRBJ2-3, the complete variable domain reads DGGITQSPKYLFRKEGQNVTLSCEQNLNHDAMYWYRQDPGQGLRLIYYSQIVNDFQKGDIAEGYSVSREKKESFPLTVTSAQKNPTAFYLCATRDRGSTDTQYFGPGTRLTVL.